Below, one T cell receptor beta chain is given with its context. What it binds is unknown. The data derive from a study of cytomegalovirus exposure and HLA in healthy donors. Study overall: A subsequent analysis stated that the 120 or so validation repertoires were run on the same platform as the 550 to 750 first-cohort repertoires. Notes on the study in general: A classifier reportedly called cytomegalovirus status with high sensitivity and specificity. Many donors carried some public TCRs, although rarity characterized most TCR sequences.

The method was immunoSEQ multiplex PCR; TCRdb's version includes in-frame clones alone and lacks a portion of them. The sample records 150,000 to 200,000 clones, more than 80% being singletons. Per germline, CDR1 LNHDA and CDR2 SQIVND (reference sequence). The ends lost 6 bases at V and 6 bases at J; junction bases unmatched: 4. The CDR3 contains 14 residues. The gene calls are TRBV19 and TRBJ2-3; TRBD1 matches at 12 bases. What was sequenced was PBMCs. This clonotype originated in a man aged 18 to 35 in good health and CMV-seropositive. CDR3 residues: CASRGQGALDTQYF. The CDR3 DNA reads TGTGCCAGTAGGGGACAGGGGGCACTGGATACGCAGTATTTT.